This TCR beta chain is from a study of cytomegalovirus exposure and HLA in healthy donors. Study-wide results and limits: In a later analysis, specific HLA alleles were associated with 15,000 to 20,000 TCR beta sequences at a 0.05 false discovery rate. Rarity characterized most TCR sequences, yet some public TCRs appeared in many donors.

A multiplex PCR was run with 60 Vbeta primers and 13 Jbeta primers. Assay: immunoSEQ multiplex PCR; the TCRdb copy retains only in-frame clones and omits some. Among tens of thousands of clones listed, roughly 83% were seen once. With regard to this clone: What it binds is unknown.

Source material: PBMCs. The TCR sequence derives from a woman in her 50s in good health and CMV-seronegative.

The CDR3 sequence is CASSVGGSWTAPYEQYF. Here the CDR3 DNA reads TGTGCCAGCAGCGTAGGCGGGTCGTGGACGGCACCCTACGAGCAGTACTTC. The genes are TRBV9 and TRBJ2-7; tentatively, D is TRBD2 (5 bases). Trimming shortened V by 0 bases and J by 2 bases, and 18 bases separated the two germline ends. CDR3 length: 17 amino acids. Germline lookup yields CDR1 SGDLS and CDR2 YYNGEE.